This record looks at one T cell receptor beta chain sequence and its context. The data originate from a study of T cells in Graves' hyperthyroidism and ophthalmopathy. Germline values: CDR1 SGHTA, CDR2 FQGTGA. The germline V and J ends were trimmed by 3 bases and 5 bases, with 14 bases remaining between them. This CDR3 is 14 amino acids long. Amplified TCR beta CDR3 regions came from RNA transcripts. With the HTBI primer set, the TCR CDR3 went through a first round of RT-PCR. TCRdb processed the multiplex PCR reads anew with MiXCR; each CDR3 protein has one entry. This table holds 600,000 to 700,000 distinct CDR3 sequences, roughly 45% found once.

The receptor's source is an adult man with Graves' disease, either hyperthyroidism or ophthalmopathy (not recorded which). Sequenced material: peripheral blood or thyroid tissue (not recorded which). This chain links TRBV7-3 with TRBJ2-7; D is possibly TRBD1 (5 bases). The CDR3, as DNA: TGTGCCAGCAGCTTGATGGGGCAGCGCCACGAGCAGTACTTC. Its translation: CASSLMGQRHEQYF.